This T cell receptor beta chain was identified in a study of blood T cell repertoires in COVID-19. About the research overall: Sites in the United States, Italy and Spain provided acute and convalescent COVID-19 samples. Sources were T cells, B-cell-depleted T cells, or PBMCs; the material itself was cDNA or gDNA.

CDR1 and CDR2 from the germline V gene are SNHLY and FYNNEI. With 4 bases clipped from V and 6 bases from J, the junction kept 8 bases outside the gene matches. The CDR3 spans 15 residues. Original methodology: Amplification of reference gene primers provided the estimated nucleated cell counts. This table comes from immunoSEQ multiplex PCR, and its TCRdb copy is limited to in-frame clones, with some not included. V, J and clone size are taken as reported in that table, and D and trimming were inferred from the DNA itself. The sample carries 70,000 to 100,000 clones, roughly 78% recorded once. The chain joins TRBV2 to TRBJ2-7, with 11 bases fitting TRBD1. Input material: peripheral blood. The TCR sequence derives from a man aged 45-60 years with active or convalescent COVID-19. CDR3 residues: CASSAVGQGGVEQYF. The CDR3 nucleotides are TGTGCCAGCAGTGCCGTGGGACAGGGGGGGGTCGAGCAGTACTTC.